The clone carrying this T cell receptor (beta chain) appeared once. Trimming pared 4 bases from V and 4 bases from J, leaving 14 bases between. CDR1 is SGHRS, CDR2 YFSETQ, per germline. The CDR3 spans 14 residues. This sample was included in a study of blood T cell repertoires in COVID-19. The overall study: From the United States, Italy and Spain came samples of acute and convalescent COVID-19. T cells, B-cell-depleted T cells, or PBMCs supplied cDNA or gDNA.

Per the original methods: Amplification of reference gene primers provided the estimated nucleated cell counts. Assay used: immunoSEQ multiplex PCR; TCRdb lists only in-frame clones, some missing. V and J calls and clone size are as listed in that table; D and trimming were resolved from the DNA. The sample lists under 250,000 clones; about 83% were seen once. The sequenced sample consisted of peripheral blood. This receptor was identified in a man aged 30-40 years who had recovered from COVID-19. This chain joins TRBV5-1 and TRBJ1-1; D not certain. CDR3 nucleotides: TGCGCCAGCAGCCCCCGAGGCCAAGGCACTGAAGCTTTCTTT. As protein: CASSPRGQGTEAFF.